The 28 T cell receptor beta chains given below trace back to one sample, sequenced in a study of T cells after yellow fever vaccination. TCRdb independently ran MiXCR on the 5' RACE reads; one entry per CDR3 protein. The sample holds some 560,000 distinct CDR3 sequences, about 17% seen once. This specimen consisted of PBMCs, obtained less than 6 days after the first yellow fever vaccination. Receptor source: a man between 18 and 35 years old who received the YFV17D yellow fever vaccine.

The chain has TRBV12-3 or TRBV12-4 and TRBJ1-3, with D maybe TRBD1 (6 bases). V was clipped by 7 bases and J by 0 bases, with 16 bases between them. The CDR3 length is 16 residues. CDR3: CASNHREGASGNTIYF. For the CDR3, the DNA is TGTGCCAGCAACCACAGGGAAGGAGCCTCTGGAAACACCATATATTTT.

The chain is built from TRBV20-1 and TRBJ2-1, with 9 bases matching TRBD1. Trimming cost V 2 bases and J 6 bases; bases outside gene matches: 11. Germline loops: CDR1 DFQATT, CDR2 SNEGSKA (reference sequence). CDR3 length: 16 residues. The CDR3 region is CSARSIPGQGVNEQFF. The CDR3 DNA reads as TGCAGTGCTAGATCAATCCCGGGACAGGGAGTCAATGAGCAGTTCTTC.

This clonotype occurred a few times. A junction boundary mismatches the germline segment, possibly from a read error. The genes are TRBV6-1 and TRBJ2-1, with 8 bases matching TRBD2. CDR3 size: 13 residues. Germline V gene sequence: CDR1 MNHNS, CDR2 SASEGT. CDR3 loop: CASSRNRGGELFF. As DNA, the CDR3 is TGTGCCAGCAGCCGAAACCGGGGGGGTGAGCTGTTCTTC.

This sequence joins TRBV9 and TRBJ1-2, with 9 bases lining up with TRBD1. The V gene end was trimmed by 0 bases and the J gene end by 7 bases; junction bases not matched to a gene: 13. The germline gives CDR1 SGDLS, CDR2 YYNGEE. The CDR3 has 17 residues. DNA of the CDR3: TGTGCCAGCAGCGTAGAAGGAGGAGGGACAGGGACGTTTGGCTACACCTTC. This codes for CASSVEGGGTGTFGYTF.

The chain recombines TRBV5-4 with TRBJ2-7, with D hard to call. Germline loops: CDR1 SGHNT, CDR2 YYREEE (reference sequence). The V and J ends lost 3 bases and 2 bases respectively, with 9 bases between them. The CDR3 has 13 amino acids. The DNA of the CDR3 is TGTGCCAGCAGCTCGGGTCCCCCCTACGAGCAGTACTTC. It is translated as CASSSGPPYEQYF.

This clonotype was counted between two and nine times. The CDR3 here is CASSFPRRASGGALNEQFF. CDR3 nucleotides: TGTGCCAGCAGCTTCCCCCGCCGAGCTAGCGGGGGGGCCCTTAATGAGCAGTTCTTC. The rearrangement joins TRBV11-2 to TRBJ2-1; 12 positions agree with TRBD2. In germline, CDR1 is SGHAT, CDR2 FQNNGV. There are 19 residues in the CDR3. V trimming: 3 bases; J trimming: 7 bases; junction bases outside the gene matches: 16. Together with reference TRBV11-2 and TRBJ2-1, the CDR3 gives the full variable domain: EAGVAQSPRYKIIEKRQSVAFWCNPISGHATLYWYQQILGQGPKLLIQFQNNGVVDDSQLPKDRFSAERLKGVDSTLKIQPAKLEDSAVYLCASSFPRRASGGALNEQFFGPGTRLTVL.

This clonotype showed up just a few times. The rearrangement joins TRBV4-1 to TRBJ1-1; D unclear. V gave up 3 bases and J gave up 4 bases, with 15 bases separating them. CDR1 and CDR2 (germline): MGHRA, YSYEKL. The CDR3 totals 15 residues. The CDR3 region is CASSQGTMALTEAFF. CDR3 in DNA: TGCGCCAGCAGCCAGGGCACGATGGCACTCACTGAAGCTTTCTTT.

The rearrangement joins TRBV27 to TRBJ2-5, with 8 bases matching TRBD1. The trim removed 8 bases at V and 2 bases at J, leaving 4 bases unmatched. The CDR3 is made up of 13 amino acids. Germline V gene data show CDR1 as MNHEY and CDR2 as SMNVEV (reference sequence). Written as DNA, the CDR3 is TGTGCCAGCCGCCGGACAGGGCAAGAGACCCAGTACTTC. Amino acids: CASRRTGQETQYF.

The chain couples TRBV7-2 to TRBJ2-3; D is possibly TRBD1 or TRBD2 (5 bases each). With 2 bases removed from V and 1 base from J, the gap between germline ends came to 16 bases. The CDR3 runs 17 residues. Germline CDR1 SGHTA, CDR2 FQGNSA. CDR3 sequence: CASSLLTGLLRTDTQYF. The CDR3 region has the DNA TGTGCCAGCAGCTTACTTACAGGACTCCTTCGCACAGATACGCAGTATTTT.

This clonotype was seen many times. The chain joins TRBV7-2 to TRBJ1-1; TRBD1 is a possible D gene (6 bases). Trimming cost V 5 bases and J 1 base, with 11 bases left between them. This CDR3 spans 14 amino acids. CDR1 SGHTA and CDR2 FQGNSA come from the germline V gene. CDR3 region: CASSGRGGNTEAFF. The CDR3 DNA is TGTGCCAGCAGCGGAAGAGGGGGGAACACTGAAGCTTTCTTT.

This clonotype was seen a few times. The chain employs TRBV5-6 and TRBJ1-1; D not certain. This CDR3 spans 15 amino acids. Germline V gene lookup returns CDR1 SGHDT and CDR2 YYEEEE. V was trimmed by 0 bases and J by 0 bases, leaving 9 bases between them. This CDR3 is CASSLDREVNTEAFF. DNA of the CDR3: TGTGCCAGCAGCTTGGATAGGGAGGTGAACACTGAAGCTTTCTTT. The entire variable domain, with the rest obtained from reference TRBV5-6 and TRBJ1-1, is as follows: DAGVTQSPTHLIKTRGQQVTLRCSPKSGHDTVSWYQQALGQGPQFIFQYYEEEERQRGNFPDRFSGHQFPNYSSELNVNALLLGDSALYLCASSLDREVNTEAFFGQGTRLTVV.

DNA for the CDR3: TGTGCCAGCAGCAGGGACATGGGGGGATCTGGGGCCAACGTCCTGACTTTC. Translation: CASSRDMGGSGANVLTF. V is TRBV6-2 or TRBV6-3 and J is TRBJ2-6; possibly TRBD1 or TRBD2 for D (6 bases each). Trimming removed 6 bases from V and 1 base from J, with 16 bases in between. CDR1 and CDR2 (germline): MNHEY, SVGEGT. This CDR3 region has 17 residues.

The chain recombines TRBV18 with TRBJ1-2, with D maybe TRBD1 (5 bases). V lost 3 bases to trimming and J lost 3 bases, with 17 bases between them. Germline lookup yields CDR1 KGHSH and CDR2 LQKENI. The CDR3 covers 16 residues. The CDR3 DNA reads TGTGCCAGCTCACCTGCCGGGACCTTCTTGGACTATGGCTACACCTTC. Translation gives CASSPAGTFLDYGYTF.

This rearrangement joins TRBV5-1 to TRBJ1-1; D is perhaps TRBD1 (5 bases). The CDR3 spans 18 residues. V lost 7 bases and J lost 0, with 25 bases in between. In germline, CDR1 is SGHRS, CDR2 YFSETQ. This CDR3 reads CASALTVGLLLMNTEAFF. CDR3 sequence (DNA): TGCGCCAGCGCGTTGACGGTGGGGCTCCTACTTATGAACACTGAAGCTTTCTTT.

This sequence joins TRBV9 and TRBJ2-3, with D tentatively TRBD2 (6 bases). Per germline, CDR1 SGDLS and CDR2 YYNGEE. With 4 bases removed from V and 3 bases from J, the gap between germline ends came to 21 bases. The CDR3 is 17 amino acids. This CDR3 reads CASSPFLTWGETDTQYF. Here the CDR3 DNA reads TGTGCCAGCAGCCCCTTCCTCACGTGGGGGGAGACAGATACGCAGTATTTT.

On this clonotype itself: An end of the junction does not agree with germline; a read error may underlie this. V and J are TRBV20-1 and TRBJ2-7; tentatively, D is TRBD1 or TRBD2 (5 bases each). The CDR3 is 15 residues long. The germline V gene has CDR1 DFQATT and CDR2 SNEGSKA (reference sequence). The CDR3 DNA sequence: TGCAGTCCTAGTGGCCTTCCAGGGAGCTCCTACGAGCAGTACTTC. Amino acid sequence: CSPSGLPGSSYEQYF.

The chain carries TRBV28 and TRBJ2-4; D may correspond to TRBD1 or TRBD2 (6 bases each). The V end lost 7 bases, the J end lost 6 bases, and 10 bases lay between the germline ends. The germline V gene encodes CDR1 MDHEN and CDR2 SYDVKM. The CDR3 contains 12 residues. Written as DNA, the CDR3 is TGTGCCAGCACCAAGGGGGGAAACATTCAGTACTTC. Encoded protein: CASTKGGNIQYF.

J is TRBJ1-4 and V is TRBV7-9; 9 nucleotides line up with TRBD1. J lost 8 bases, V lost 5 bases, and 6 bases had no gene match. CDR3 size: 14 residues. Germline assignment: CDR1 SEHNR and CDR2 FQNEAQ (reference sequence). DNA of the CDR3: TGTGCCAGCAGCCCACAGGGGGCACGGGAAAAACTGTTTTTT. It translates to CASSPQGAREKLFF. The complete variable domain, with remaining parts taken from reference TRBV7-9 and TRBJ1-4, reads DTGVSQNPRHKITKRGQNVTFRCDPISEHNRLYWYRQTLGQGPEFLTYFQNEAQLEKSRLLSDRFSAERPKGSFSTLEIQRTEQGDSAMYLCASSPQGAREKLFFGSGTQLSVL.

This clonotype was detected a few times. The DNA of the CDR3 is TGTGCCAGCAGTCTCGGGACAGGGGCGTTCAACGAGCAGTACGTC. This encodes CASSLGTGAFNEQYV. This chain uses TRBV6-1 with TRBJ2-7; 10 nucleotides align to TRBD1. The CDR3 runs 15 residues. Germline CDR1 is MNHNS and CDR2 is SASEGT. V was clipped by 5 bases and J by 5 bases; unmatched bases: 9.

This clonotype was recorded a few times. The chain combines TRBV15 with TRBJ2-1; TRBD2 agrees at 12 bases. The CDR3 runs 14 residues. Germline CDR1 and CDR2: LNHNV and YYDKDF (reference sequence). V shed 7 bases and J 9 bases; nucleotides not matched to a gene: 7. The CDR3 sequence: CATMLAGGLVEQFF. Written as DNA, the CDR3 is TGTGCCACCATGCTAGCGGGGGGGCTCGTTGAGCAGTTCTTC.

This clonotype was detected a few times. The chain carries TRBV29-1 and TRBJ1-1; D remains ambiguous. Trimming left V 2 bases short and J 2 bases short, with 9 bases between. Germline assignment: CDR1 SQVTM and CDR2 ANQGSEA. CDR3 length: 13 amino acids. CDR3 coding DNA: TGCAGCGTTGAAAGCCTTTCAAACACTGAAGCTTTCTTT. This translates into CSVESLSNTEAFF.

This clonotype was counted a few times. The chain combines TRBV5-1 with TRBJ1-6; no clear D gene. CDR3 length: 16 residues. Trimming pared 3 bases from V and 0 bases from J, leaving 10 bases between. CDR1 and CDR2 (germline): SGHRS, YFSETQ. The CDR3 DNA reads TGCGCCAGCAGCTGGGAATCGAGCTCCTATAATTCACCCCTCCACTTT. It is translated as CASSWESSSYNSPLHF.

This clonotype was seen a handful of times. The chain links TRBV10-1 to TRBJ2-5, with 10 bases aligning to TRBD2. V shed 3 bases, J shed 5 bases, and the junction held 6 bases outside the gene matches. The germline V gene encodes CDR1 WNHNN and CDR2 SYGVQD (reference sequence). The CDR3 is 15 residues long. CDR3 nucleotide sequence: TGCGCCAGCAGTGATGAAACTAGCGGGGAGGAGACCCAGTACTTC. Amino acid sequence: CASSDETSGEETQYF.

This clonotype has a count of ten or more. The chain has TRBV29-1 and TRBJ2-1; D is unresolved. Trimming cost V 7 bases and J 5 bases, with 12 bases left between them. The CDR3 loop spans 12 amino acids. Germline CDR1 and CDR2: SQVTM and ANQGSEA. CDR3 nucleotide sequence: TGCAGCGCCGTAAGGTGGGACAATGAGCAGTTCTTC. Its translation is CSAVRWDNEQFF.

The rearrangement uses TRBV20-1 and TRBJ1-5; 9 bases match TRBD1. Trimming cost V 0 bases and J 7 bases; bases outside gene matches: 7. CDR1 is DFQATT, CDR2 SNEGSKA, per germline (reference sequence). The CDR3 is 15 residues long. CDR3 nucleotides: TGCAGTGCTAGAGAACCTGGGACAGGGTGGCAGCCCCAGCATTTT. This translates into CSAREPGTGWQPQHF.

This clonotype was seen only a few times. The V call is TRBV11-2, the J call TRBJ1-2, with 8 bases identical to TRBD1. The germline CDR1 and CDR2 sequences are SGHAT and FQNNGV. The V segment lost 4 bases and the J segment 2 bases; nucleotides outside the gene matches: 9. This CDR3 region has 16 residues. The DNA of the CDR3 is TGTGCCAGCAGCTCACTCAAGAGGACAGGGAACTATGGCTACACCTTC. Translation: CASSSLKRTGNYGYTF. Variable domain in full (rest from reference TRBV11-2 and TRBJ1-2): EAGVAQSPRYKIIEKRQSVAFWCNPISGHATLYWYQQILGQGPKLLIQFQNNGVVDDSQLPKDRFSAERLKGVDSTLKIQPAKLEDSAVYLCASSSLKRTGNYGYTFGSGTRLTVV.

The rearrangement joins TRBV2 to TRBJ2-5; D possibly uses TRBD1 or TRBD2 (5 bases each). Germline CDR1 SNHLY, CDR2 FYNNEI. The CDR3 runs to 13 residues. V was clipped by 3 bases and J by 4 bases, with 9 bases between them. The CDR3 sequence is CASSENGGETQYF. The CDR3 bases are TGTGCCAGCAGTGAGAATGGGGGAGAGACCCAGTACTTC.

The V and J genes are TRBV4-2 and TRBJ2-3, with D maybe TRBD2 (6 bases). The CDR3 runs to 18 residues. Trimming took off 3 bases at V and 1 base at J, with 20 bases between the two ends. Germline V gene data show CDR1 as LGHNA and CDR2 as YNFKEQ. The CDR3 protein is CASSHSAHRDSRTDTQYF. CDR3 nucleotides: TGTGCCAGCAGCCACTCCGCTCACCGGGACTCCCGCACAGATACGCAGTATTTT.